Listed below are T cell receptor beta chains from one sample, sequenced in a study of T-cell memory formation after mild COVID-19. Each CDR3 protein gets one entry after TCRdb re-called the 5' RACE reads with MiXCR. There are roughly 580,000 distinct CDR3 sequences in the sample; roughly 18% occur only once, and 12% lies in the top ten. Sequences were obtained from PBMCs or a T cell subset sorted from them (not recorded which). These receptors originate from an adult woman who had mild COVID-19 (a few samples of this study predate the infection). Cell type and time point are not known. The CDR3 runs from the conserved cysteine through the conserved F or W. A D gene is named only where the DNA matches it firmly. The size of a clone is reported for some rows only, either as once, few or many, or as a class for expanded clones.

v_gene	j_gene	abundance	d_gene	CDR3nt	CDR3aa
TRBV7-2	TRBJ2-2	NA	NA	TGTGCCAGCAGCTTAGTCGGGATGGGGAGCGCCGGGGAGCTGTTTTTT	CASSLVGMGSAGELFF
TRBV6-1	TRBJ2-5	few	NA	TGTGCCAGCAGTGAAACTGGAACCCAAGAGACCCAGTACTTC	CASSETGTQETQYF
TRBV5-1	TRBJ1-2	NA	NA	TGCGCCAGCAGCACCGGAGGACAGTGGAACTATGGCTACACCTTC	CASSTGGQWNYGYTF
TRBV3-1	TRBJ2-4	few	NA	TGTGCCAGCAGCCCCCGGACAGTAGCCAAAAACATTCAGTACTTC	CASSPRTVAKNIQYF
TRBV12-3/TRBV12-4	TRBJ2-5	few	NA	TGTGCCAGCAGATCCACAGGGTTTAGTGAGACCCAGTACTTC	CASRSTGFSETQYF
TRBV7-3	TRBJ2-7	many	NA	TGTGCCAGCAGCTTCAGGGGCTCCTACGAGCAGTACTTC	CASSFRGSYEQYF
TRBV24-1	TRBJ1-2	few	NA	TGTGCCACCAGTGATTTTACCGGGACAGGCTACACCTTC	CATSDFTGTGYTF
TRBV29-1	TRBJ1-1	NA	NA	TGCAGCGTTGAAGAAGGGCACCCGAAAGCTTTCTTT	CSVEEGHPKAFF
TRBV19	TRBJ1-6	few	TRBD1	TGTGCCAGTCGAAAAGGGGACAGAGATAATTCACCCCTCCACTTT	CASRKGDRDNSPLHF
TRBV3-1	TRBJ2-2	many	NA	TGTGCCAGCAGCCGGCTCGGGGAGCTGTTTTTT	CASSRLGELFF
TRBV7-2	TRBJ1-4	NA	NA	TGTGCCAGCAGCTTAGGAGGCACTTCAGGGGTAGGAAAACTGTTTTTT	CASSLGGTSGVGKLFF
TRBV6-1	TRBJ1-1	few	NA	TGTGCCACGCAGAGCGGGGGACACAGGACTGAAGCTTTCTTT	CATQSGGHRTEAFF
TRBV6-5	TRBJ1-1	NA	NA	TGTGCCAGCAGTTACACGGCGACAGGAGGGAACACTGAAGCTTTCTTT	CASSYTATGGNTEAFF
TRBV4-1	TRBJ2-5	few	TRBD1	TGCGCCAGCAGCCAGGACGGACAGGGTGATATGGGTAAACAAGAGACCCAGTACTTC	CASSQDGQGDMGKQETQYF
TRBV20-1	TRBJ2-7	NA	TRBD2	TGCAGTGCTAGAGATCTGACGCGGGGGGACTCCTACGAGCAGTACTTC	CSARDLTRGDSYEQYF
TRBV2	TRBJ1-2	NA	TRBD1	TGTGCCAGCAGTGAACCTGGACAGGGAGGGCGACGTGGCTACACCTTC	CASSEPGQGGRRGYTF
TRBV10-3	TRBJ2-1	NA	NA	TGTGCCATCGGGGACAATGAGCAGTTCTTC	CAIGDNEQFF
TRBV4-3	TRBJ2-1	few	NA	TGCGCCAGCAGCCAACGAAGGAGCTCCTACAATGAGCAGTTCTTC	CASSQRRSSYNEQFF
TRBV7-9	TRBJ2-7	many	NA	TGTGCCACCGGACAGAACGGCGAGCAGTACTTC	CATGQNGEQYF
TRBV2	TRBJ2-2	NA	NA	TGTGCCAGCAGTGAAGCCGGCGGGGGCGCCGGTGGCATATGGTCCGGGGAGCTGTTTTTT	CASSEAGGGAGGIWSGELFF
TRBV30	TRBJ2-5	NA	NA	TGTGCCTGGAGTGTAAATTGGAGGGGGGAGACCCAGTACTTC	CAWSVNWRGETQYF
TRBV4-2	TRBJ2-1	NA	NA	TGTGCCAGCAGCCACCCCGGAGGAGGGATTGAGCGACCCCAGTCCTACAACGAGCAGTTCTTC	CASSHPGGGIERPQSYNEQFF
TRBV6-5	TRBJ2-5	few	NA	TGTGCCAGCAGAAGATCGGGACTTCGACGGGAGACCCAGTACTTC	CASRRSGLRRETQYF
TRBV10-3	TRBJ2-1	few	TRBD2	TGTGCCATCAGTGCGGGGGGGAGGACCTTGTCTGGTGAGCAGTTCTTC	CAISAGGRTLSGEQFF
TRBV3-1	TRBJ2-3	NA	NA	TGTGCCAGCAGCCAAGTATGGAGCACAGATACGCAGTATTTT	CASSQVWSTDTQYF
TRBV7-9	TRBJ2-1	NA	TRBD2	TGTGCCAGCAGCGATAATGGCGGGAGAAATAGAGATGAGCAGTTCTTC	CASSDNGGRNRDEQFF
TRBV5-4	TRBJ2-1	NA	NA	TGTGCCAGCAGGGGGGGGACAGATTCCTACAATGAGCAGTTCTTC	CASRGGTDSYNEQFF
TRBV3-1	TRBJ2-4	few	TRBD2	TGTGCCAGCAGCCAAGTAGAGGGGAGGGTAGAAAACATTCAGTACTTC	CASSQVEGRVENIQYF